The clone carrying this T cell receptor (beta chain) was picked up many times. No antigen is known for it. Germline CDR1 reads LNHNV; CDR2 reads YYDKDF (reference sequence). The CDR3 length is 14 residues. The V gene lost 6 bases and the J gene lost 2 bases, with 13 bases spanning the gap. Amplification from RNA transcripts yielded the TCR beta CDR3 regions. HTBI primers were employed in first-round RT-PCR, then a second-round multiplex PCR followed. TCRdb re-called the multiplex PCR reads with MiXCR, one entry per CDR3 protein. Of about 740,000 distinct CDR3 sequences detected, 40% appear once; the ten largest clones hold approximately 43%. The data are from a study of Graves' ophthalmopathy and Graves' hyperthyroidism. Whole-study findings and limits: The model achieved 55% to 71% sensitivity and less than 75% specificity for ophthalmopathy progression. Discrimination between ophthalmopathy and stable hyperthyroidism by a 13-signature model showed about 85% sensitivity and 65% to 84% specificity.

Donors with ophthalmopathy: moderate-to-severe activity, CAS ≥3, NOSPECS ≥4, duration under 3 months. Around 10 ml of fresh blood yielded the PBMCs by density gradient. V usage is TRBV15 and J usage is TRBJ2-5; D not resolved. This receptor was obtained from an adult man with Graves' ophthalmopathy. The sample taken for sequencing was peripheral blood. Written as DNA, the CDR3 is TGTGCCACCAGACCAATAAACAGTCAAGAGACCCAGTACTTC. The encoded protein is CATRPINSQETQYF. Filled out from reference TRBV15 and TRBJ2-5, the complete variable domain reads DAMVIQNPRYQVTQFGKPVTLSCSQTLNHNVMYWYQQKSSQAPKLLFHYYDKDFNNEADTPDNFQSRRPNTSFCFLDIRSPGLGDTAMYLCATRPINSQETQYFGPGTRLLVL.